This T cell receptor (beta chain) was recorded in a study of identical twins (dated by TCRdb to about 2016). Regarding the study in general: To test whether fetal clonotypes persist, this study deep-sequenced TCR alpha and beta repertoires from monozygotic twins, from unrelated adults of various ages, and from cord blood. To rule out contamination, the twin experiments were replicated at different times with different library preparation protocols. Summary of the overall study and its limitations: Abundant cord blood beta clonotypes had fewer insertions, young adult naive repertoires showed a similar but weaker trend, and memory repertoires showed no such trend. Compared with coincidental sharing between unrelated individuals, out-of-frame TCR alpha sequences shared between twins showed an excess of sequences with low generation probability. Because the same donors could not be followed over many years, the conclusions depended on cross-sectional statistical analysis. Invariant T cells such as MAIT and iNKT could partly confound zero-insertion analyses, although diverse VJ usage argued against such confounding for most clonotypes. Out-of-frame TCR alpha sharing in monozygotic twins was systematically underestimated by recombination models, whereas sharing between unrelated individuals was in agreement with the recombination models. A weaker excess of twin sharing was found in beta out-of-frame sequences because the signal-to-noise ratio was lowered by fewer shared sequences.

Only healthy Caucasian donors were included. The twin cohort comprised three pairs of female monozygotic twins, all aged about 18 to 30 years. Using Miltenyi CD45RO+ enrichment and human naive T-cell isolation kits, memory (CD45RO+) and naive T cells were isolated from PBMC. The method was 5' RACE. This sample was sequenced with an Illumina HiSeq 2000. Template switching added a universal primer binding site, and the final cDNA carried a unique molecular identifier that allowed TCR cDNA molecules to be counted accurately. Specific primers in the conserved constant-segment region were used to synthesize first-strand cDNA for TCR alpha and beta chains. To control for contamination, every cDNA library carried two barcodes: a SMART-Mk sample barcode plus Illumina barcodes. TruSeq adapter sequences, together with Illumina sample barcodes, were added in two successive PCR steps. TCR alpha and beta cDNA libraries were sequenced on the Illumina HiSeq platform with custom primers. In the authors' own workflow: Unique molecular identifiers were extracted from raw reads with MiGEC, and CDR3 positions were determined with MiXCR. Recombination models were inferred per individual with the repgenHMM and IGoR tools using an EM algorithm. Shared clonotypes were analyzed with the tcR package in R, and sharing was normalized by the product of cloneset sizes. To study raw recombination free of thymic and clonal selection effects, out-of-frame nonproductive sequences were analyzed. TCRdb applied fastp at Q25 and MiXCR to the public reads, then kept only in-frame beta chains. Every CDR3 protein is listed once, alongside the most common genes and DNA of its rows. TCRdb's processing, not the authors' own work, is the source of the V and J calls. The table for this sample lists 240,000 or so distinct CDR3 sequences; about 13% of them were counted only once. The top ten hold 4% of the sample.

Remarks on this clonotype: Its specific antigen is unknown. There are no base qualities to consult, and no much larger clone falls within one base.

Sequences KGHSH (CDR1) and LQKENI (CDR2) are obtained from the germline V gene. V was cut back by 1 base and J by 1 base, leaving a gap of 10 bases between them. The CDR3 numbers 15 residues from cysteine through phenylalanine. Only the CDR3 region is kept as DNA, spanning 45 bases read in frame from base 1. These data were also reused for a study on yellow fever vaccine responses in identical twins. The other study reports the following: The authors reported that the T cell response to vaccination in identical twins appeared partly convergent and partly personalized. The study precisely tracked vaccine-responding T cell clones in identical twins.

The sample taken for sequencing was memory (CD45RO+) T cells sorted from blood. The intended sense of this specimen's cell subset or site label: CD45RO+ enriched T cells. The sequence came from a woman in her late teens or twenties in good health. This receptor chain uses TRBV18 and TRBJ2-5, with the D segment identity uncertain. The sequenced DNA: TGTGCCAGCTCACCACGGACCGGGCCCCAAGAGACCCAGTACTTC. This translates into CASSPRTGPQETQYF.